The clone carrying this T cell receptor (beta chain) was seen many times. Its specificity is unknown. TCRdb processed the 5' RACE reads anew with MiXCR; each CDR3 protein has one entry. The table lists 150,000 to 200,000 distinct CDR3 sequences, approximately 10% of them singletons. The entry originates in a study of CD8 T cells in ankylosing spondylitis. Regarding the study as a whole: Blood from ankylosing spondylitis patients appeared to carry a characteristic roughly 8-variant TCR beta motif. Within matched ankylosing spondylitis synovial fluid, disease-linked clones were reportedly significantly enriched. In the blood and synovial fluid of reactive arthritis, some motif variants had been previously reported.

The source of this sequence is a male donor with ankylosing spondylitis or in good health (not recorded which). What was sequenced was blood, either unsorted or a sorted T cell fraction (not recorded which).

The CDR3 is CASSLSGNGNQPQHF. The CDR3 nucleotides are TGCGCCAGCAGCTTATCGGGGAATGGCAATCAGCCCCAGCATTTT. The chain employs TRBV5-1 and TRBJ1-5; D is undetermined. The CDR3 is 15 amino acids. Germline values: CDR1 SGHRS, CDR2 YFSETQ. The V end lost 2 bases, the J end lost 2 bases, and 11 bases lay between the germline ends.